These 20 T cell receptor beta chains originate from one sample sequenced in a study of technical replicates of blood from a few donors. Clones were sequenced by immunoSEQ multiplex PCR, and TCRdb holds only the in-frame ones, with some missing. This sample has 100,000 or so clones; approximately 94% occur once, and the top ten carry about 0.25%. Sample: T cells isolated from PBMCs. These receptor sequences come from a human donor in good health.

CDR3 coding DNA: TGTGCCAGCAGCTTGGGACGGGGAGCCCAGGAGACCCAGTACTTC. Residues: CASSLGRGAQETQYF. The chain uses TRBV5-4 and TRBJ2-5, with TRBD2 as a possible D gene (5 bases). Between the trimmed V and J ends, which lost 0 bases and 5 bases, there was a span of 14 bases. The germline gives CDR1 SGHNT, CDR2 YYREEE (reference sequence). This CDR3 spans 15 amino acids.

The chain couples TRBV9 to TRBJ1-5; TRBD1 might be the D (6 bases). V lost 2 bases and J lost 2, with 8 bases in between. The CDR3 extends over 14 amino acids. Per the germline V gene, CDR1 is SGDLS and CDR2 is YYNGEE. DNA of the CDR3: TGTGCCAGCAGCGTGACAGGTGGCAATCAGCCCCAGCATTTT. This gives the protein CASSVTGGNQPQHF.

This rearrangement joins TRBV6-6 to TRBJ2-4; 9 nucleotides align to TRBD2. J lost 5 bases, V lost 4 bases, and 9 bases had no gene match. Germline-derived CDR1 and CDR2 are MNHNY and SVGAGI (reference sequence). CDR3 length: 16 residues. CDR3 nucleotides: TGTGCCAGCAGTTCGGGCGGGAGGGGGTGGGAAAACATTCAGTACTTC. As protein: CASSSGGRGWENIQYF.

The chain has TRBV5-6 and TRBJ1-1; D remains unclear. V was clipped by 0 bases and J by 1 base, with 4 bases between them. Germline lookup yields CDR1 SGHDT and CDR2 YYEEEE. CDR3 size: 13 residues. CDR3 sequence reads: CASSLVANTEAFF. DNA of the CDR3: TGTGCCAGCAGCTTGGTGGCGAACACTGAAGCTTTCTTT. Variable domain in full (rest from reference TRBV5-6 and TRBJ1-1): DAGVTQSPTHLIKTRGQQVTLRCSPKSGHDTVSWYQQALGQGPQFIFQYYEEEERQRGNFPDRFSGHQFPNYSSELNVNALLLGDSALYLCASSLVANTEAFFGQGTRLTVV.

This clone was counted between two and nine times. The CDR3 DNA reads TGTGCCAGTAGTACAGGACAGGGGGCTGAAGGCTACACCTTC. This translates into CASSTGQGAEGYTF. This chain joins TRBV19 and TRBJ1-2; 11 nucleotides align to TRBD1. V lost 4 bases to trimming and J lost 8 bases; unmatched junction nucleotides: 6. Germline-derived CDR1 and CDR2 are LNHDA and SQIVND (reference sequence). The CDR3 is 14 residues long.

V usage is TRBV30 and J usage is TRBJ1-5; tentative D call: TRBD1 (6 bases). From germline, CDR1 is GTSNPN and CDR2 SVGIG (reference sequence). The V gene lost 2 bases and the J gene lost 7 bases, with 12 bases spanning the gap. CDR3 length: 13 amino acids. CDR3 DNA sequence: TGTGCCTGGAGTTGGGGGGGCGGGCAGCCCCAGCATTTT. It codes for CAWSWGGGQPQHF.

The rearrangement uses TRBV30 and TRBJ1-1, with no clear D. Trimming removed 2 bases at V and 4 bases at J, with 11 bases between. Germline V gene lookup returns CDR1 GTSNPN and CDR2 SVGIG (reference sequence). The CDR3 has 13 residues. The CDR3 sequence is CAWSPGLRTEAFF. CDR3 bases: TGTGCCTGGAGTCCAGGTTTGCGCACTGAAGCTTTCTTT. The variable domain in full, completed from reference TRBV30 and TRBJ1-1, reads SQTIHQWPATLVQPVGSPLSLECTVEGTSNPNLYWYRQAAGRGLQLLFYSVGIGQISSEVPQNLSASRPQDRQFILSSKKLLLSDSGFYLCAWSPGLRTEAFFGQGTRLTVV.

The chain combines TRBV28 with TRBJ2-3; 8 bases are shared with TRBD1. The junction had 8 bases not matched to a gene; V was cut back by 8 bases and J by 1 base. There are 15 residues in the CDR3. Germline loops: CDR1 MDHEN, CDR2 SYDVKM. The CDR3 DNA sequence: TGTGCCAGCCTTATACCGGGACAGGGCACAGATACGCAGTATTTT. This gives the protein CASLIPGQGTDTQYF.

This clone was recorded once. This rearrangement joins TRBV6-5 to TRBJ2-2; 8 bases match TRBD2. Germline V gene sequence: CDR1 MNHEY, CDR2 SVGAGI. J gave up 7 bases and V 4 bases, and 11 bases lay outside the gene matches. The CDR3 sequence is 16 residues long. The CDR3 bases are TGTGCCAGCAGTTCGTCGGGAGGGGGGGTTGGCGGGGAGCTGTTTTTT. This sequence encodes CASSSSGGGVGGELFF.

V is TRBV16 and J is TRBJ1-4; D possibly corresponds to TRBD1 (6 bases). The CDR3 is 18 amino acids. In germline, CDR1 is KGHSY, CDR2 FQNENV. The V end was cut by 1 base, the J end by 0 bases, with 15 bases between. CDR3 bases: TGTGCCAGCAGCCAATTGAGAGGGGGTTCAGCAACTAATGAAAAACTGTTTTTT. It encodes CASSQLRGGSATNEKLFF.

The V gene is TRBV28, the J gene TRBJ1-1; tentatively, D is TRBD1 (6 bases). Deletions cut 4 bases from V and 9 bases from J, with 18 bases between. The V gene's germline CDR1 is MDHEN and CDR2 SYDVKM. This CDR3 is built from 14 residues. The CDR3 reads CASSYRLGAEKAFF. The CDR3 DNA follows: TGTGCCAGCAGTTATAGGTTGGGGGCAGAGAAAGCTTTCTTT.

V is TRBV28 and J is TRBJ1-2; 9 bases align to TRBD1. Per germline, CDR1 MDHEN and CDR2 SYDVKM. Trimming removed 6 bases from V and 2 bases from J; junction bases left unmatched: 4. This CDR3 is 14 amino acids long. The CDR3 loop is CASRTGGTNYGYTF. CDR3 DNA: TGTGCCAGCAGGACAGGGGGAACGAACTATGGCTACACCTTC.

The chain employs TRBV5-1 and TRBJ1-2, with D possibly being TRBD1 (5 bases). The CDR3 totals 14 residues. V lost 0 bases, J lost 4 bases, and 10 bases lay in between. Germline V gives CDR1 SGHRS, CDR2 YFSETQ. CDR3 nucleotide sequence: TGCGCCAGCAGCTTGGAGGGGCAAGCCTATGGCTACACCTTC. This encodes CASSLEGQAYGYTF.

The chain couples TRBV28 to TRBJ2-4; 14 bases line up with TRBD2. The trim removed 6 bases at V and 1 base at J, leaving 11 bases unmatched. Germline V gene sequence: CDR1 MDHEN, CDR2 SYDVKM. The CDR3 has 19 amino acids. CDR3 coding DNA: TGTGCCAGCAGACCAAGGACTAGCGGGAGGACCGCTGCCAAAAACATTCAGTACTTC. Encoded protein: CASRPRTSGRTAAKNIQYF.

The chain is built from TRBV15 and TRBJ2-4, with D possibly being TRBD2 (6 bases). V shed 3 bases and J shed 8 bases, with 32 bases lying between them. Per the germline V gene, CDR1 is LNHNV and CDR2 is YYDKDF (reference sequence). The CDR3 spans 20 residues. The CDR3 DNA reads as TGTGCCACCAGCAGCGGGGGACGAGGAGGAAAGGGTTGGTTTGAATACATTCAGTACTTC. This gives the protein CATSSGGRGGKGWFEYIQYF. The complete variable domain, with remaining parts taken from reference TRBV15 and TRBJ2-4, reads DAMVIQNPRYQVTQFGKPVTLSCSQTLNHNVMYWYQQKSSQAPKLLFHYYDKDFNNEADTPDNFQSRRPNTSFCFLDIRSPGLGDTAMYLCATSSGGRGGKGWFEYIQYFGAGTRLSVL.

This clone has only one observation. This chain uses TRBV19 with TRBJ2-3; TRBD1 is a possible D gene (5 bases). The CDR3 sequence is 12 residues long. The ends were cut back, 11 bases at V and 4 bases at J, with 13 bases in the middle. Germline CDR1 reads LNHDA; CDR2 reads SQIVND (reference sequence). The CDR3 protein is CASARVPDTQYF. CDR3 bases: TGTGCCTCCGCCAGGGTCCCAGATACGCAGTATTTT.

This chain links TRBV19 with TRBJ1-4; a possible D gene is TRBD1 (6 bases). Germline assignment: CDR1 LNHDA and CDR2 SQIVND (reference sequence). CDR3 length: 17 residues. V lost 5 bases and J 0 bases, leaving 16 bases between the germline ends. The CDR3 region has the DNA TGTGCCAGTAGTGATGACAGGCGATATGCAACTAATGAAAAACTGTTTTTT. This translates into CASSDDRRYATNEKLFF.

This chain joins TRBV11-2 and TRBJ1-2, with TRBD1 identical over 7 bases. There are 13 residues in the CDR3. J gave up 8 bases and V 5 bases, and 8 bases lay outside the gene matches. Germline CDR1 reads SGHAT; CDR2 reads FQNNGV. In DNA form, the CDR3 reads TGTGCCAGCAGCCAGCAGACAGGGATGGGCTACACCTTC. Residues: CASSQQTGMGYTF.

The chain recombines TRBV14 with TRBJ2-2; D uncertain. The germline gives CDR1 SGHDN, CDR2 FVKESK. This CDR3 comprises 14 residues. V lost 0 bases and J lost 5, with 7 bases in between. The CDR3 sequence is CASSQDSETGELFF. CDR3 nucleotide sequence: TGTGCCAGCAGCCAAGACTCAGAAACCGGGGAGCTGTTTTTT.

The CDR3 spells CASSLAGLDGSYEQYF. The DNA for the CDR3 is TGTGCCAGCAGCTTAGCCGGACTAGATGGTTCCTACGAGCAGTACTTC. This chain joins TRBV7-9 and TRBJ2-7, with 7 bases aligning to TRBD2. The CDR3 sequence is 16 residues long. Trimming at V came to 0 bases and at J to 1 base, leaving 6 bases not matched to a gene. In germline, CDR1 is SEHNR, CDR2 FQNEAQ (reference sequence).